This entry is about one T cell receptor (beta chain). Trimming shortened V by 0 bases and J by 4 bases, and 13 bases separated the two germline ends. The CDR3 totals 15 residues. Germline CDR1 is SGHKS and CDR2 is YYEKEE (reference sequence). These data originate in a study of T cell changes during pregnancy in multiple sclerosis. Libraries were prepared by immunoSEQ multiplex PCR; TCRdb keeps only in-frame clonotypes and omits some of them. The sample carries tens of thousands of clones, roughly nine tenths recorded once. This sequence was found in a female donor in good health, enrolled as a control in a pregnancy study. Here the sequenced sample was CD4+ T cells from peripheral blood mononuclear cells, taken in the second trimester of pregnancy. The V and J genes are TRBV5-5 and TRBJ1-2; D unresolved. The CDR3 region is CASSLEPPRFYGYTF. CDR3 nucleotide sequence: TGTGCCAGCAGCTTGGAGCCGCCCAGGTTCTATGGCTACACCTTC.